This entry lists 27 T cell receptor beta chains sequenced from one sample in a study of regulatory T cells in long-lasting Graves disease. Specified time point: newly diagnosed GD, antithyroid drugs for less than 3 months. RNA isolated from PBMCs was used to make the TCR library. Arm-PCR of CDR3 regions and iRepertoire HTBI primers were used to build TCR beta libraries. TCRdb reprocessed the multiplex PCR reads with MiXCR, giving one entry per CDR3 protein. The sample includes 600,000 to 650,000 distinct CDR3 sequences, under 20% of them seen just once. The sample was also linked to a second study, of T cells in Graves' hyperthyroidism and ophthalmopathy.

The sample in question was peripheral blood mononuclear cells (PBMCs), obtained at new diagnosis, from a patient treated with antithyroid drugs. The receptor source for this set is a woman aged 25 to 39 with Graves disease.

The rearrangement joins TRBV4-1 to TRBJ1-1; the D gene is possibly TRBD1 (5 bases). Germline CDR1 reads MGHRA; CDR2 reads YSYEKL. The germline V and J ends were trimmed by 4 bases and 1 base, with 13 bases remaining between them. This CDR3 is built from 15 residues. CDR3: CASSLEGQANTEAFF. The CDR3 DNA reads TGCGCCAGCAGCCTCGAGGGGCAGGCGAACACTGAAGCTTTCTTT.

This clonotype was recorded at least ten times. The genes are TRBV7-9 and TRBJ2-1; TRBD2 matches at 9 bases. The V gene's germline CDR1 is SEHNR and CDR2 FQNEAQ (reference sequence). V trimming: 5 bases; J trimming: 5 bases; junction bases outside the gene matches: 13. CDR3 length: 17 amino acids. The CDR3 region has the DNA TGTGCCAGCAGCGGTAAAGTAGCGGGAGATTTGGACAATGAGCAGTTCTTC. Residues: CASSGKVAGDLDNEQFF.

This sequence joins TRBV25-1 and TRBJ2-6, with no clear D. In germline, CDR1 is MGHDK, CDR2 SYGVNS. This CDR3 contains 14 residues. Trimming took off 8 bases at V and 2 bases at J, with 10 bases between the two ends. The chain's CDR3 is CASATQAGANVLTF. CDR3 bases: TGTGCCAGCGCGACGCAGGCTGGGGCCAACGTCCTGACTTTC.

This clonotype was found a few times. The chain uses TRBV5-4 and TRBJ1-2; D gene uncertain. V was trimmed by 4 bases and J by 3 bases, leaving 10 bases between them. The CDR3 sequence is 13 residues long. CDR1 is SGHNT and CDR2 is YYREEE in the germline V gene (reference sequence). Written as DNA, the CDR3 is TGTGCCAGCAGCCCTAGCGGTTACTATGGCTACACCTTC. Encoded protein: CASSPSGYYGYTF.

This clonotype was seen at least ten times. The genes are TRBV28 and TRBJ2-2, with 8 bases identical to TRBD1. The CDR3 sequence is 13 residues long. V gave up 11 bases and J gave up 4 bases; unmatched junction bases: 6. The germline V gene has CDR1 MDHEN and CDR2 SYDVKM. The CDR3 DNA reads TGTGCCGCCGACAGGGGAGCCACCGGGGAGCTGTTTTTT. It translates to CAADRGATGELFF.

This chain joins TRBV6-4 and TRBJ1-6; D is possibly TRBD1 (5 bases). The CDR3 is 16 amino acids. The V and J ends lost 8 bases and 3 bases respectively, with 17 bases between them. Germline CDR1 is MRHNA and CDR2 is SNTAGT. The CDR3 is CASRLQADFYNSPLHF. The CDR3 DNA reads TGTGCCAGCCGGTTACAGGCAGATTTCTATAATTCACCCCTCCACTTT.

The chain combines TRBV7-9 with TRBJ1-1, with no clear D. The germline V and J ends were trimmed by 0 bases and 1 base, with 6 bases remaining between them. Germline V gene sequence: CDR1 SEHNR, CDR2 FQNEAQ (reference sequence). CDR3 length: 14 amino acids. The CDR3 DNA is TGTGCCAGCAGCTTAGCTCTAGAGAACACTGAAGCTTTCTTT. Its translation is CASSLALENTEAFF.

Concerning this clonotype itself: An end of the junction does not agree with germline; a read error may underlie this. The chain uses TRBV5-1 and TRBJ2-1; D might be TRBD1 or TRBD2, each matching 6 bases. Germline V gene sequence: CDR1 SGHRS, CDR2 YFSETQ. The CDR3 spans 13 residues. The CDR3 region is CASSFGGTNEQFF. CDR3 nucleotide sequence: TGTGCCAGCAGCTTCGGGGGCACCAATGAGCAGTTCTTC.

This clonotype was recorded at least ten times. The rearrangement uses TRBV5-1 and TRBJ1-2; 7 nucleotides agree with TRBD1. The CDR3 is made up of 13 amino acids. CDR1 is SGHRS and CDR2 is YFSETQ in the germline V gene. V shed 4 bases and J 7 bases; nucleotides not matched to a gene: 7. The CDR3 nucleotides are TGCGCCAGCAGCACCGACAGGGAGAGTGGCTACACCTTC. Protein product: CASSTDRESGYTF. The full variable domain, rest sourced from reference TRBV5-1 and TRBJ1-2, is KAGVTQTPRYLIKTRGQQVTLSCSPISGHRSVSWYQQTPGQGLQFLFEYFSETQRNKGNFPGRFSGRQFSNSRSEMNVSTLELGDSALYLCASSTDRESGYTFGSGTRLTVV.

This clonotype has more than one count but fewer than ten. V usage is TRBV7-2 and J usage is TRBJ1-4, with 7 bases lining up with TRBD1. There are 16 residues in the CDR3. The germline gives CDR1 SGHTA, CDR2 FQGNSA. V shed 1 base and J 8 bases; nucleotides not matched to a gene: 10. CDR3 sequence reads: CASSLGAKGAREKLFF. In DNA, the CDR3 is TGTGCCAGCAGCTTAGGGGCAAAGGGGGCGAGAGAAAAACTGTTTTTT. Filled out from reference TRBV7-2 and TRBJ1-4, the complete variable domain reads GAGVSQSPSNKVTEKGKDVELRCDPISGHTALYWYRQSLGQGLEFLIYFQGNSAPDKSGLPSDRFSAERTGGSVSTLTIQRTQQEDSAVYLCASSLGAKGAREKLFFGSGTQLSVL.

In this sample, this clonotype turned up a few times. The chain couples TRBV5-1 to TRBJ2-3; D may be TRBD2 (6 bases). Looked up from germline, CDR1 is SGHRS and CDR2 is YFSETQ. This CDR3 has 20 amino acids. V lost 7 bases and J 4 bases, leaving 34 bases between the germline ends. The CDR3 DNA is TGCGCCAGCGCCGGGGTAGTGGGGCTAGCGCTCCCGAGCGTGCCAGATACGCAGTATTTT. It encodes CASAGVVGLALPSVPDTQYF.

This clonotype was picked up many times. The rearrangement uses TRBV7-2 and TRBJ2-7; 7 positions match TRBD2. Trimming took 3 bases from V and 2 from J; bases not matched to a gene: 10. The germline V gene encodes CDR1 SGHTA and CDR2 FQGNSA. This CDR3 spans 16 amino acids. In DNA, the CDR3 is TGTGCCAGCAGCTTTCCCACGGGAGGTATCCCCTACGAGCAGTACTTC. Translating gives CASSFPTGGIPYEQYF. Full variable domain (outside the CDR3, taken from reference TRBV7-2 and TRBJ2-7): GAGVSQSPSNKVTEKGKDVELRCDPISGHTALYWYRQSLGQGLEFLIYFQGNSAPDKSGLPSDRFSAERTGGSVSTLTIQRTQQEDSAVYLCASSFPTGGIPYEQYFGPGTRLTVT.

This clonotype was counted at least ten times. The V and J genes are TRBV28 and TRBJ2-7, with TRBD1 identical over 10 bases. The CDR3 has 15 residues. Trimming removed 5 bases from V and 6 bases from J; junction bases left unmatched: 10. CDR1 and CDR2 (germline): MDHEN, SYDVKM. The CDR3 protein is CASSSSGTGVGEQYF. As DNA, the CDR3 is TGTGCCAGCAGTAGCTCCGGGACAGGGGTAGGCGAGCAGTACTTC.

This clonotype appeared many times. CDR3 sequence: CASSLRLAGRSETQYF. CDR3 DNA: TGTGCCAGCAGCTTAAGGCTAGCGGGAAGATCAGAGACCCAGTACTTC. V is TRBV7-8 and J is TRBJ2-5; 9 positions match TRBD2. The junction had 8 bases not matched to a gene; V was cut back by 2 bases and J by 4 bases. CDR3 size: 16 residues. CDR1 is SGHVS, CDR2 FQNEAQ, per germline.

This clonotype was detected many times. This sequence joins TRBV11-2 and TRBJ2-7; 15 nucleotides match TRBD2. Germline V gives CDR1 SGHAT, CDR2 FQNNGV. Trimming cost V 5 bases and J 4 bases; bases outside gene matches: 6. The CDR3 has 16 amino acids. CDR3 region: CASSPGTSGGSYEQYF. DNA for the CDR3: TGTGCCAGCAGCCCGGGGACTAGCGGGGGGTCTTACGAGCAGTACTTC.

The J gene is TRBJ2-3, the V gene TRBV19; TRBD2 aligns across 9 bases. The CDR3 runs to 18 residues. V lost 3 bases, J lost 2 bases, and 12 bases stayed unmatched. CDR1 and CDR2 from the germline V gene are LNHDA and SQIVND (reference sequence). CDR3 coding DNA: TGTGCCAGTAGTATGTTTAGAGGAGCTAGCGGGGACACAGATACGCAGTATTTT. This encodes CASSMFRGASGDTDTQYF.

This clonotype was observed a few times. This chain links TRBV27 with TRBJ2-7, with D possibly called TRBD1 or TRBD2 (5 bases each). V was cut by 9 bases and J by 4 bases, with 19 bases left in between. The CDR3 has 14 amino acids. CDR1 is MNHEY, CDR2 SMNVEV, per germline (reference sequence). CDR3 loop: CASSDTGEGYEQYF. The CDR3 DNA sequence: TGTGCCAGTTCGGATACAGGAGAGGGTTACGAGCAGTACTTC.

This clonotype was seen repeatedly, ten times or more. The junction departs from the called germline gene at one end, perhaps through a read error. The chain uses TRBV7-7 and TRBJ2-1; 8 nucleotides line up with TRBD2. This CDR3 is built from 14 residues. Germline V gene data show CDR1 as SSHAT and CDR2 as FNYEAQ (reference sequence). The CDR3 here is CASSLAGRSNEQFF. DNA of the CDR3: TGTGCTAGCAGCTTAGCGGGACGGTCCAATGAGCAGTTCTTC.

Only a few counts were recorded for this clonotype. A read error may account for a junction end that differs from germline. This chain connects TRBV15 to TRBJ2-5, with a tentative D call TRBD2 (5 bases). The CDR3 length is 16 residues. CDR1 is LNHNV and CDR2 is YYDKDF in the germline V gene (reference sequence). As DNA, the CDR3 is TGTGCCACCAGCAGAGACAGAGGGTATAGTACAGAGACCCTGTACTTC. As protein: CATSRDRGYSTETLYF.

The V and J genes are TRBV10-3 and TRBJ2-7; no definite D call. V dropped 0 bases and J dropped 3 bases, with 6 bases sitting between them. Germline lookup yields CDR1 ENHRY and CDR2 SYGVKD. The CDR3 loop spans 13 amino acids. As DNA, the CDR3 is TGTGCCATCAGTGAGTCGAGCGACTACGAGCAGTACTTC. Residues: CAISESSDYEQYF.

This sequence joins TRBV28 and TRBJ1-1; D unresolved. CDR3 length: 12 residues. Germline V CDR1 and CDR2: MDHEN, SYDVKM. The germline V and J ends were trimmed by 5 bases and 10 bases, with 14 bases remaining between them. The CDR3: CASSPRLFGAFF. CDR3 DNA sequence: TGTGCCAGCAGTCCCCGCCTATTTGGAGCTTTCTTT.

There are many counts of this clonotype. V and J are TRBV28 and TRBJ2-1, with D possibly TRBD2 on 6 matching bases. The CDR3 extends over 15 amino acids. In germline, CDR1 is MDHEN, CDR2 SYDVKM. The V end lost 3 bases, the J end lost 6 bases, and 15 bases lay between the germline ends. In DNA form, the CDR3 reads TGTGCCAGCAGTTTCTGGTGGAGGGATGGCAATGAGCAGTTCTTC. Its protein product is CASSFWWRDGNEQFF.

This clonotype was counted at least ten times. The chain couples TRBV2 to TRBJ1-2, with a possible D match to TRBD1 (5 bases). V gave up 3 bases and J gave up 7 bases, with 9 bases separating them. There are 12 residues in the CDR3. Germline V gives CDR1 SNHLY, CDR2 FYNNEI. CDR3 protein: CASSERTTGYTF. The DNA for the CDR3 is TGTGCCAGCAGTGAGCGGACAACTGGCTACACCTTC.

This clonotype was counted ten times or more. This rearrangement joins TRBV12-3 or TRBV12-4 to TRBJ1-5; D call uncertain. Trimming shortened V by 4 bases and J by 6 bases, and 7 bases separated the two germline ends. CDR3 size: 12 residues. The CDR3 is CASSSGGQPQHF. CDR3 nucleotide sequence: TGTGCCAGCAGTTCGGGTGGTCAGCCCCAGCATTTT.

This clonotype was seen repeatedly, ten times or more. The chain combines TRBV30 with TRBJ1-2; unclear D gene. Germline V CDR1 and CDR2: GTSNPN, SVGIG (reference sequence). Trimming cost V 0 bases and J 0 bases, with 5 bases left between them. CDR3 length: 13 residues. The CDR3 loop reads CAWSVLANYGYTF. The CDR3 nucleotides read TGTGCCTGGAGTGTACTAGCTAACTATGGCTACACCTTC. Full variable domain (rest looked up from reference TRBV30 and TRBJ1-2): SQTIHQWPATLVQPVGSPLSLECTVEGTSNPNLYWYRQAAGRGLQLLFYSVGIGQISSEVPQNLSASRPQDRQFILSSKKLLLSDSGFYLCAWSVLANYGYTFGSGTRLTVV.

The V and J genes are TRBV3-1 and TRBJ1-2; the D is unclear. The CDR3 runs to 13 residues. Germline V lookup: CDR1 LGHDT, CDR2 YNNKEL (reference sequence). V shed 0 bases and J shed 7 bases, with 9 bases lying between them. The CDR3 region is CASSQDSPGGYTF. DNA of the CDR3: TGTGCCAGCAGCCAAGACAGCCCGGGTGGCTACACCTTC.

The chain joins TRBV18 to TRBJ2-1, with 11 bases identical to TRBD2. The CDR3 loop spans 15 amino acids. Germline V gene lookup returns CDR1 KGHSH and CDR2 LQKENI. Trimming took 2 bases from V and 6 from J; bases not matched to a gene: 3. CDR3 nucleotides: TGTGCCAGCTCACCAGTCCTAGCGGGGGGCAATGAGCAGTTCTTC. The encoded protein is CASSPVLAGGNEQFF.